A selection of T cell receptor beta chains follows, all from one sample in a study of shared clonotypes between healthy human individuals. Method: immunoSEQ multiplex PCR; TCRdb's copy keeps in-frame clones and lacks some. The table includes millions of clones, roughly 95% detected once. Sequenced sample: naive CD8+ T cells sorted from blood. These receptors were taken from a man aged 18 to 29 in good health. Both conserved end residues are part of each CDR3. A D gene is named only where the DNA matches it firmly. For some rows the clone size is stated as once, few or many, or as a class when expanded; others skip it.

TRBD1 | . | TRBJ1-1 | TRBV25-1 | CASSEFTGTGRTEAFF | TGTGCCAGCAGTGAATTTACCGGGACAGGGAGGACTGAAGCTTTCTTT
TRBD2 | . | TRBJ2-3 | TRBV7-6 | CASGLAGSDTQYF | TGTGCCAGCGGACTAGCGGGGTCAGATACGCAGTATTTT
. | . | TRBJ2-1 | TRBV27 | CASSLLSGNEQFF | TGTGCCAGCAGTTTATTGTCCGGCAATGAGCAGTTCTTC
TRBD2 | . | TRBJ2-5 | TRBV11-2 | CASSQSTSGGQETQYF | TGTGCCAGCAGCCAATCGACTAGCGGGGGACAAGAGACCCAGTACTTC
TRBD2 | . | TRBJ2-7 | TRBV14 | CAPGGWGFAYEQYF | TGTGCCCCCGGGGGGTGGGGTTTCGCCTACGAGCAGTACTTC
. | once | TRBJ2-6 | TRBV7-9 | CASSLFPSGANVLTF | TGTGCCAGCAGCTTATTCCCCTCTGGGGCCAACGTCCTGACTTTC
TRBD1 | . | TRBJ2-1 | TRBV2 | CASSDRGIAYSYNEQFF | TGTGCCAGCAGTGACAGGGGGATAGCTTACTCCTACAATGAGCAGTTCTTC
TRBD1 | . | TRBJ2-7 | TRBV11-2 | CASSWTGAYEQYF | TGTGCCAGCAGCTGGACAGGAGCCTACGAGCAGTACTTC
TRBD1 | . | TRBJ2-7 | TRBV9 | CASSATGEYEQYF | TGTGCCAGCAGCGCTACAGGGGAGTACGAGCAGTACTTC
. | . | TRBJ2-5 | TRBV27 | CASSSLGQFLRETQYF | TGTGCCAGCAGTTCTTTGGGGCAGTTTCTAAGGGAGACCCAGTACTTC
. | . | TRBJ2-7 | TRBV19 | CASSKGQTSSYEQYF | TGTGCCAGTAGTAAGGGGCAGACAAGCTCCTACGAGCAGTACTTC
TRBD2 | . | TRBJ2-7 | TRBV6-1 | CASSDPQTSSPYEQYF | TGTGCCAGCAGTGACCCGCAGACTAGCTCCCCCTACGAGCAGTACTTC
TRBD2 | . | TRBJ2-1 | TRBV19 | CASSILADSYNEQFF | TGTGCCAGTAGTATACTAGCGGATTCCTACAATGAGCAGTTCTTC
. | . | TRBJ2-5 | TRBV9 | CASSVAGKQRETQYF | TGTGCCAGCAGCGTAGCCGGGAAACAGAGAGAGACCCAGTACTTC
TRBD2 | . | TRBJ2-1 | TRBV10-1 | CASSGREGSYNEQFF | TGCGCCAGCAGTGGCCGGGAGGGCTCCTACAATGAGCAGTTCTTC
. | . | TRBJ1-4 | TRBV4-1 | CASSQDRAVELFF | TGCGCCAGCAGCCAAGATCGGGCCGTAGAACTGTTTTTT
. | . | TRBJ2-7 | TRBV4-3 | CASSLTAGEESYEQYF | TGCGCCAGCAGCCTCACAGCCGGGGAGGAGTCCTACGAGCAGTACTTC
TRBD1 | . | TRBJ1-4 | TRBV7-9 | CASSSTTGVYEKLFF | TGTGCCAGCAGCTCCACGACAGGGGTTTATGAAAAACTGTTTTTT